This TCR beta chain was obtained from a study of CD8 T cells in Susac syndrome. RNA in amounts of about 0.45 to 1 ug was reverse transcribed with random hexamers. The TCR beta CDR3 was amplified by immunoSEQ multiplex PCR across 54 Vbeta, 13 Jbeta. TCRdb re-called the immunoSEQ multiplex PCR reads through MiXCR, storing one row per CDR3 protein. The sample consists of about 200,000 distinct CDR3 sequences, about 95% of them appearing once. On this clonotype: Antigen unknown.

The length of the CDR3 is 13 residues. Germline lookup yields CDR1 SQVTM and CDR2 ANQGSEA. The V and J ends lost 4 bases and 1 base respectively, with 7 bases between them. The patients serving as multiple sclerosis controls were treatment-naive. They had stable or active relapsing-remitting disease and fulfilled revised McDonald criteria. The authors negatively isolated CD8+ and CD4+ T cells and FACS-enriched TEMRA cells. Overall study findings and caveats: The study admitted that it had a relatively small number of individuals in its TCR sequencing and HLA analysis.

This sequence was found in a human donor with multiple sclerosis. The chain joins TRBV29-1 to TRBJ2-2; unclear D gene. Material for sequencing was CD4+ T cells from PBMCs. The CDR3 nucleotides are TGCAGCGTTGCCCCGAGGAACACCGGGGAGCTGTTTTTT. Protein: CSVAPRNTGELFF.